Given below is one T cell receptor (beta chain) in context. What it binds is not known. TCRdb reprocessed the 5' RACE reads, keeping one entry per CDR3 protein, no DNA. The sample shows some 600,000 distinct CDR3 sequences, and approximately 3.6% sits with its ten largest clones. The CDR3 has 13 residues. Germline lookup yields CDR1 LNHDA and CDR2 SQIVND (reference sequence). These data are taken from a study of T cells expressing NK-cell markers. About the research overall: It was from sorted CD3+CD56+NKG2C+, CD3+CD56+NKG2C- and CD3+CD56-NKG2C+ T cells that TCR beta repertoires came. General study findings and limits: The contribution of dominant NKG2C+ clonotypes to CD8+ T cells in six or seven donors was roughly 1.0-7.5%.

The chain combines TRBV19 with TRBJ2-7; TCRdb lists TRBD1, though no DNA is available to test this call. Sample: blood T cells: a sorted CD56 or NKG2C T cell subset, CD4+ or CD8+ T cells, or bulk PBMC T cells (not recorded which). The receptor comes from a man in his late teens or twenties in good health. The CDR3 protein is CASSTGELYEQYF.